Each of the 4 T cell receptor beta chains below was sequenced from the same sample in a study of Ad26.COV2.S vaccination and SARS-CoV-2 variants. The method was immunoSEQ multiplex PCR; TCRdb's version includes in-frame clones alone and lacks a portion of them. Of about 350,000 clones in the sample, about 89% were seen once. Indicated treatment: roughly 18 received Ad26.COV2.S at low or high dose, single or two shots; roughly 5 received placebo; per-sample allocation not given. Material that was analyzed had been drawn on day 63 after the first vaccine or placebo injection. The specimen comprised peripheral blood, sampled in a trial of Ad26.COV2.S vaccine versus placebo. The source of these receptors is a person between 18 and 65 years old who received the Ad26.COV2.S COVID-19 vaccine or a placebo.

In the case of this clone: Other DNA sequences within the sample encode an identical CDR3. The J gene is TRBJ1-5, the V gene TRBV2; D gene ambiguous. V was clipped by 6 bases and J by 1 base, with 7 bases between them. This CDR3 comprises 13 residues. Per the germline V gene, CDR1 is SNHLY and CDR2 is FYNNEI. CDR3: CASRAESNQPQHF. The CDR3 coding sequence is TGTGCCAGCAGGGCAGAGAGCAATCAGCCCCAGCATTTT.

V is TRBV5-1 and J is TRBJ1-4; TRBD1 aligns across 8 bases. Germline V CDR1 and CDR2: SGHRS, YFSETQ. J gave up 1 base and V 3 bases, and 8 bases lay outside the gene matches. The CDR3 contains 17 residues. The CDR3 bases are TGCGCCAGCAGCTCCGGACAGGGAAGGGGAACTAATGAAAAACTGTTTTTT. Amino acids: CASSSGQGRGTNEKLFF.

The CDR3 region is CATSGVGPFQETQYF. DNA for the CDR3: TGTGCCACCAGTGGCGTAGGGCCATTCCAGGAGACCCAGTACTTC. V and J are TRBV24-1 and TRBJ2-5; no clear D. There are 15 residues in the CDR3. V shed 5 bases and J shed 5 bases, with 17 bases lying between them. The germline CDR1 and CDR2 sequences are KGHDR and SFDVKD.

CDR3 region: CASSQADRVGFTYNSPLHF. DNA for the CDR3: TGCGCCAGCAGCCAAGCAGACAGGGTAGGATTCACCTATAATTCACCCCTCCACTTT. The chain links TRBV4-1 to TRBJ1-6; 7 bases agree with TRBD1. Germline V gene sequence: CDR1 MGHRA, CDR2 YSYEKL. The CDR3 loop spans 19 amino acids. The V segment lost 1 base and the J segment 2 bases; nucleotides outside the gene matches: 11.